Sequencing of this T cell receptor beta chain was carried out in a study of response to subunit inactivated influenza vaccine. Overall study results and limits: With each seasonal influenza vaccination, the authors suggested, few new T cells are recruited.

TCRdb re-called the RT-PCR reads through MiXCR, storing one row per CDR3 protein. The data show about 780,000 distinct CDR3 sequences, roughly 18% seen once. A word on this clonotype: Its antigen is currently unknown.

Germline loops: CDR1 MNHNS, CDR2 SASEGT. The CDR3 loop spans 16 amino acids. V dropped 6 bases and J dropped 3; count of bases not matched to a gene: 9. This TCR was recovered from a man aged 45 to 65 who received an inactivated influenza vaccine. Material: PBMCs from blood, obtained more than 4 days after vaccination. The rearrangement links TRBV6-1 to TRBJ2-1; 9 positions match TRBD2. CDR3 nucleotides: TGTGCCAGCAGCGGTCGGCGGGAGGGGAACTACAATGAGCAGTTCTTC. It encodes CASSGRREGNYNEQFF.